These 32 T cell receptor beta chains share one sample of origin, sequenced in a study of T cells in Graves' hyperthyroidism and ophthalmopathy. Authors of the study amplified TCR beta CDR3 regions from RNA transcripts. During a first-round RT-PCR of the TCR CDR3, the HTBI primer set was used. MiXCR was run by TCRdb on the multiplex PCR reads, yielding one entry per CDR3 protein. This sample yields about 380,000 distinct CDR3 sequences, of which 13% are seen a single time; around 21% belongs to the top ten. Sequencing used blood. Receptors were obtained from a man under 40 with Graves' hyperthyroidism that later progressed to Graves' ophthalmopathy.

This clonotype was seen ten or more times. The chain employs TRBV11-2 and TRBJ2-7; TRBD2 aligns across 15 bases. CDR3 length: 15 residues. Per germline, CDR1 SGHAT and CDR2 FQNNGV. The V gene end was trimmed by 5 bases and the J gene end by 4 bases; junction bases not matched to a gene: 3. The CDR3 spells CASSGGTSGGYEQYF. CDR3 sequence (DNA): TGTGCCAGCAGCGGAGGGACTAGCGGGGGGTACGAGCAGTACTTC.

This clonotype appeared many times. The chain carries TRBV12-3 or TRBV12-4 and TRBJ2-3, with D possibly being TRBD2 (6 bases). CDR3 size: 15 residues. V lost 7 bases, J lost 1 base, and 15 bases lay in between. Here the CDR3 reads CASNYRDFRTDTQYF. CDR3 in DNA: TGTGCCAGCAATTACCGGGACTTTCGCACAGATACGCAGTATTTT.

This clonotype was recorded many times. This chain links TRBV20-1 with TRBJ1-1; D unresolved. CDR1 is DFQATT, CDR2 SNEGSKA, per germline (reference sequence). This CDR3 spans 14 amino acids. The V end lost 3 bases, the J end lost 1 base, and 12 bases lay between the germline ends. In DNA, the CDR3 is TGCAGTGCTAGGTCGACGGAGTCGAACACTGAAGCTTTCTTT. Encoded protein: CSARSTESNTEAFF.

Details on this clonotype: This sequence may be a read error, since a much larger clone differs from it by one base. The chain couples TRBV2 to TRBJ1-6; the D gene is possibly TRBD1 (5 bases). The CDR3 has 12 amino acids. Trimming took off 8 bases at V and 7 bases at J, with 9 bases between the two ends. Per the germline V gene, CDR1 is SNHLY and CDR2 is FYNNEI. The CDR3 nucleotides read TGTGCCAGCGGCAGGGAAAATTCACCCCTCCACTTT. This translates into CASGRENSPLHF.

The rearrangement uses TRBV20-1 and TRBJ1-5; D unclear. Germline V gene sequence: CDR1 DFQATT, CDR2 SNEGSKA (reference sequence). Trimming shortened V by 3 bases and J by 0 bases, and 9 bases separated the two germline ends. The CDR3 spans 14 residues. CDR3 region: CSASPGYSNQPQHF. The CDR3, as DNA: TGCAGTGCTAGTCCCGGCTATAGCAATCAGCCCCAGCATTTT.

The table lists this clonotype with many counts. The J gene is TRBJ1-5, the V gene TRBV7-2; D ambiguous. Germline V CDR1 and CDR2: SGHTA, FQGNSA. CDR3 length equals 13 residues. The V end was cut by 1 base, the J end by 9 bases, with 10 bases between. CDR3 region: CASSLVQVMPQHF. CDR3 in DNA: TGTGCCAGCAGCTTAGTGCAGGTCATGCCCCAGCATTTT.

At least ten counts were recorded for this clonotype. J is TRBJ1-1 and V is TRBV6-1; no firm D call. CDR3 size: 13 residues. CDR1 is MNHNS and CDR2 is SASEGT in the germline V gene. V was shortened by 6 bases and J by 10 bases, with 18 bases between the two germline ends. The CDR3 sequence is CASSRTLEKGAFF. CDR3 bases: TGTGCCAGCAGCCGTACCCTTGAGAAAGGAGCTTTCTTT.

This clonotype was detected ten times or more. This rearrangement joins TRBV2 to TRBJ2-2, with D possibly being TRBD2 (5 bases). There are 16 residues in the CDR3. V lost 7 bases and J lost 7, with 22 bases in between. CDR1 and CDR2 (germline): SNHLY, FYNNEI. The CDR3 spells CASIRAPPPGGGELFF. Written as DNA, the CDR3 is TGTGCCAGCATACGGGCCCCACCACCCGGAGGCGGGGAGCTGTTTTTT.

This clonotype was observed many times. The chain links TRBV6-5 to TRBJ1-2; 8 positions match TRBD1. CDR1 is MNHEY, CDR2 SVGAGI, per germline. This CDR3 has 14 amino acids. V shed 2 bases and J 2 bases; nucleotides not matched to a gene: 1. The CDR3 region has the DNA TGTGCCAGCAGTTACACAGGGGGAAACTATGGCTACACCTTC. Amino acids: CASSYTGGNYGYTF.

This sequence joins TRBV19 and TRBJ2-7; possibly TRBD1 for D (6 bases). Germline CDR1 is LNHDA and CDR2 is SQIVND (reference sequence). The V end was cut by 5 bases, the J end by 4 bases, with 12 bases between. This CDR3 is 13 amino acids long. As DNA, the CDR3 is TGTGCCAGTAGTTCGGGACACCTTTACGAGCAGTACTTC. The encoded protein is CASSSGHLYEQYF.

Ten or more counts support this clonotype. V usage is TRBV2 and J usage is TRBJ2-4; 9 bases agree with TRBD2. Germline lookup yields CDR1 SNHLY and CDR2 FYNNEI. V gave up 4 bases and J gave up 0 bases; unmatched junction bases: 4. CDR3 length: 16 amino acids. CDR3: CASSAIAGEAKNIQYF. CDR3 DNA sequence: TGTGCCAGCAGTGCTATAGCGGGGGAAGCCAAAAACATTCAGTACTTC.

This clonotype came up many times. The J gene is TRBJ2-7, the V gene TRBV5-1, with 10 bases fitting TRBD2. Germline CDR1 and CDR2: SGHRS and YFSETQ. The CDR3 spans 15 residues. V dropped 2 bases and J dropped 4; count of bases not matched to a gene: 6. Here the CDR3 DNA reads TGCGCCAGCAGCTTACCAGCGGGGGGGCCTTACGAGCAGTACTTC. Amino acid sequence: CASSLPAGGPYEQYF. The full variable domain, in which reference TRBV5-1 and TRBJ2-7 provide the parts outside the CDR3, is KAGVTQTPRYLIKTRGQQVTLSCSPISGHRSVSWYQQTPGQGLQFLFEYFSETQRNKGNFPGRFSGRQFSNSRSEMNVSTLELGDSALYLCASSLPAGGPYEQYFGPGTRLTVT.

This clonotype was seen ten or more times. The rearrangement links TRBV11-2 to TRBJ2-1; TRBD2 agrees at 11 bases. This CDR3 contains 16 residues. Germline-derived CDR1 and CDR2 are SGHAT and FQNNGV. Germline trimming cut 5 bases from V and 1 base from J; bases unmatched to any gene: 4. Here the CDR3 reads CASSLWTSGSYNEQFF. The CDR3 region has the DNA TGTGCCAGCAGCCTATGGACTAGCGGGTCCTACAATGAGCAGTTCTTC.

The chain's CDR3 is CSAPRVGPSYNEQFF. The CDR3 DNA follows: TGCAGTGCTCCCCGCGTGGGGCCCTCCTACAATGAGCAGTTCTTC. The rearrangement joins TRBV20-1 to TRBJ2-1; possible D gene TRBD1, 5 bases. The CDR3 loop spans 15 amino acids. Trimming removed 5 bases at V and 0 bases at J, with 14 bases between. Germline V gene sequence: CDR1 DFQATT, CDR2 SNEGSKA (reference sequence).

This clonotype was seen a handful of times. The rearrangement uses TRBV7-2 and TRBJ2-2; a possible D gene is TRBD1 (6 bases). CDR3 length: 17 amino acids. Germline V gives CDR1 SGHTA, CDR2 FQGNSA. The ends were cut back, 4 bases at V and 3 bases at J, with 18 bases in the middle. The CDR3 sequence: CASSSRLTGSDTGELFF. The CDR3 DNA follows: TGTGCCAGCAGCTCTAGGCTTACAGGGTCGGACACCGGGGAGCTGTTTTTT.

This clonotype was found many times. This chain joins TRBV6-1 and TRBJ1-2, with a weak D call TRBD1 (5 bases). The V gene lost 6 bases and the J gene lost 5 bases, with 22 bases spanning the gap. CDR3 size: 16 residues. Per germline, CDR1 MNHNS and CDR2 SASEGT. The CDR3 here is CASRRTPLDVRYGYTF. The CDR3 nucleotides are TGTGCCAGCAGACGGACACCTTTAGACGTCCGTTATGGCTACACCTTC.

V and J are TRBV18 and TRBJ2-3; TRBD2 is a possible D gene (6 bases). This CDR3 comprises 15 residues. Germline V gene data show CDR1 as KGHSH and CDR2 as LQKENI. Deletions cut 6 bases from V and 0 bases from J, with 13 bases between. The CDR3 spells CASSRNSGSTDTQYF. CDR3 bases: TGTGCCAGCTCGCGGAATAGCGGTAGCACAGATACGCAGTATTTT.

This clonotype was detected many times. The chain recombines TRBV5-1 with TRBJ2-7; tentatively, D is TRBD2 (7 bases). The CDR3 runs to 15 residues. Germline CDR1 is SGHRS and CDR2 is YFSETQ. V dropped 0 bases and J dropped 4 bases, with 14 bases sitting between them. The CDR3 sequence is CASSLVRGARYEQYF. CDR3 DNA sequence: TGCGCCAGCAGCTTGGTTCGGGGGGCGAGATACGAGCAGTACTTC.

This clonotype was found many times. V usage is TRBV20-1 and J usage is TRBJ2-1, with 8 bases lining up with TRBD2. Trimming at V came to 0 bases and at J to 10 bases, leaving 14 bases not matched to a gene. The CDR3 is 16 amino acids. Per germline, CDR1 DFQATT and CDR2 SNEGSKA (reference sequence). The CDR3 nucleotides read TGCAGTGCTAGAGATTGGGGGCGGGGGGCCGTACGAGAGCAGTTCTTC. Amino acids: CSARDWGRGAVREQFF.

As regards this clonotype: Since a much larger clone is just one base distant, this may be a read error. Because the CDR3 is missing its conserved closing phenylalanine or tryptophan, this is likely a read error. This chain uses TRBV5-1 with TRBJ2-1, with D perhaps TRBD1 or TRBD2 (7 bases each). Trimming took 7 bases from V and 7 from J, leaving 18 bases between them. CDR3 length: 14 amino acids. From germline, CDR1 is SGHRS and CDR2 YFSETQ. For the CDR3, the DNA is TGCGCCAGCGCCGACCCCCAGGGGGGGAATGAGCAGTTCTCC. Its translation: CASADPQGGNEQFS.

This clonotype has ten or more counts. The genes are TRBV20-1 and TRBJ2-7; 8 positions agree with TRBD1. Germline-derived CDR1 and CDR2 are DFQATT and SNEGSKA (reference sequence). The length of the CDR3 is 17 residues. Losses at the gene ends were 1 base for V and 0 bases for J; bases not matched to a gene: 11. CDR3 sequence: CSARGVSGQVLSYEQYF. The CDR3 DNA sequence: TGCAGTGCTAGAGGGGTTTCGGGACAGGTCCTCTCCTACGAGCAGTACTTC.

This clonotype appeared many times. J is TRBJ2-7 and V is TRBV24-1, with D possibly being TRBD1 (6 bases). Trimming cost V 3 bases and J 3 bases, with 17 bases left between them. Germline CDR1 and CDR2: KGHDR and SFDVKD. The CDR3 runs 16 residues. CDR3 nucleotides: TGTGCCACCAGTGATAGTGGGACAACCAACCTCTACGAGCAGTACTTC. Translating gives CATSDSGTTNLYEQYF.

Only a few counts were recorded for this clonotype. J is TRBJ1-5 and V is TRBV28; maybe TRBD1 (6 bases). The CDR3 is 15 residues long. V lost 6 bases to trimming and J lost 5 bases, with 17 bases between them. Per germline, CDR1 MDHEN and CDR2 SYDVKM. DNA of the CDR3: TGTGCCAGCAGGAAACAGGGAACCCGATATCAGCCCCAGCATTTT. The encoded protein is CASRKQGTRYQPQHF.

This clonotype was counted at least ten times. This sequence joins TRBV2 and TRBJ2-7; 8 bases agree with TRBD2. Germline V gives CDR1 SNHLY, CDR2 FYNNEI. CDR3 length: 15 residues. V lost 6 bases and J lost 2; bases outside the gene matches: 9. CDR3 sequence reads: CASRSLRGGPYEQYF. The CDR3 bases are TGTGCCAGCAGAAGCCTCCGGGGGGGCCCCTACGAGCAGTACTTC.

This clonotype was seen ten or more times. The rearrangement links TRBV5-1 to TRBJ2-1; perhaps TRBD1 as D (6 bases). CDR3 length: 16 amino acids. The V end lost 4 bases, the J end lost 3 bases, and 17 bases lay between the germline ends. CDR1 is SGHRS, CDR2 YFSETQ, per germline. In DNA, the CDR3 is TGCGCCAGCAGCCCACAAGAGGGGGATATCTACAATGAGCAGTTCTTC. Its translation is CASSPQEGDIYNEQFF.

This clonotype was seen a few times. The chain joins TRBV28 to TRBJ2-3, with TRBD2 as a possible D gene (5 bases). Looked up from germline, CDR1 is MDHEN and CDR2 is SYDVKM. V lost 6 bases and J 4 bases, leaving 11 bases between the germline ends. The CDR3 totals 13 residues. The CDR3 region has the DNA TGTGCCAGCAGACTTACTAGTCCAGATACGCAGTATTTT. This translates into CASRLTSPDTQYF. The variable domain in full, completed from reference TRBV28 and TRBJ2-3, reads DVKVTQSSRYLVKRTGEKVFLECVQDMDHENMFWYRQDPGLGLRLIYFSYDVKMKEKGDIPEGYSVSREKKERFSLILESASTNQTSMYLCASRLTSPDTQYFGPGTRLTVL.

This clonotype has a count of ten or more. This sequence joins TRBV11-3 and TRBJ2-7; D might be TRBD2 (7 bases). The CDR3 covers 13 residues. Germline V gene lookup returns CDR1 SGHNT and CDR2 YENEEA. V was pared by 5 bases and J by 4 bases, with 12 bases between. In nucleotides, the CDR3 is TGTGCCAGCAGCAGCGGGACAATATACGAGCAGTACTTC. As protein: CASSSGTIYEQYF.

This clonotype was observed at least ten times. The V call is TRBV20-1, the J call TRBJ2-3, with 10 bases aligning to TRBD2. The CDR3 is made up of 14 amino acids. Germline CDR1 DFQATT, CDR2 SNEGSKA (reference sequence). V gave up 1 base and J gave up 4 bases; unmatched junction bases: 2. The CDR3 loop reads CSARATSGADTQYF. For the CDR3, the DNA is TGCAGTGCTAGAGCAACTAGCGGGGCAGATACGCAGTATTTT.

Ten or more counts support this clonotype. The junction and the germline gene differ at one end; a read error may be behind it. This chain joins TRBV10-3 and TRBJ1-2, with 8 positions matching TRBD1. CDR3 size: 14 residues. The germline V gene encodes CDR1 ENHRY and CDR2 SYGVKD. CDR3 amino acids: CASSGQGTNYGYTF. For the CDR3, the DNA is TGTGCCAGCAGTGGACAGGGCACTAACTATGGCTACACCTTC.

This clonotype came up many times. The chain is built from TRBV6-1 and TRBJ2-7; no clear D gene. Germline CDR1 MNHNS, CDR2 SASEGT. The CDR3 is 14 residues long. With 4 bases removed from V and 2 bases from J, the gap between germline ends came to 12 bases. This CDR3 reads CASSADRAPYEQYF. In DNA, the CDR3 is TGTGCCAGCAGTGCTGACCGGGCCCCCTACGAGCAGTACTTC.

This clonotype was observed at least ten times. The rearrangement links TRBV20-1 to TRBJ2-1; D is possibly TRBD2 (6 bases). This CDR3 region has 12 residues. Germline lookup yields CDR1 DFQATT and CDR2 SNEGSKA (reference sequence). Deletions cut 3 bases from V and 8 bases from J, with 11 bases between. For the CDR3, the DNA is TGCAGTGCTAGTGCCGGGGGTGATGAGCAGTTCTTC. Translation gives CSASAGGDEQFF.

This clonotype was picked up many times. The chain recombines TRBV30 with TRBJ2-1; weak D call: TRBD2 (6 bases). CDR1 is GTSNPN, CDR2 SVGIG, per germline (reference sequence). There are 14 residues in the CDR3. Trimming left V 2 bases short and J 0 bases short, with 8 bases between. The CDR3 sequence is CAWSRESSYNEQFF. CDR3 DNA sequence: TGTGCCTGGAGTCGGGAGAGCTCCTACAATGAGCAGTTCTTC.